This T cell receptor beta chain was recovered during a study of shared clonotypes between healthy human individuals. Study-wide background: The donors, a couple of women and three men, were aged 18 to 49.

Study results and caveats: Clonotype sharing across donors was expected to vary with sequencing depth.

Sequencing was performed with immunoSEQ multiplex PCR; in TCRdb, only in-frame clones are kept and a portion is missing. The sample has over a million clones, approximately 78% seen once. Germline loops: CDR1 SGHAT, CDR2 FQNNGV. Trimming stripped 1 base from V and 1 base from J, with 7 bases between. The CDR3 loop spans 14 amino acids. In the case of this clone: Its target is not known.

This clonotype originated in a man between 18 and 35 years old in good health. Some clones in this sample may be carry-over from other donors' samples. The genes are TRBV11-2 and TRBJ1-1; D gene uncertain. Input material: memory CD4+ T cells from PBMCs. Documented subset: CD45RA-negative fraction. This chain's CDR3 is CASSLGVKNTEAFF. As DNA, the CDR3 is TGTGCCAGCAGCTTAGGGGTGAAGAACACTGAAGCTTTCTTT.